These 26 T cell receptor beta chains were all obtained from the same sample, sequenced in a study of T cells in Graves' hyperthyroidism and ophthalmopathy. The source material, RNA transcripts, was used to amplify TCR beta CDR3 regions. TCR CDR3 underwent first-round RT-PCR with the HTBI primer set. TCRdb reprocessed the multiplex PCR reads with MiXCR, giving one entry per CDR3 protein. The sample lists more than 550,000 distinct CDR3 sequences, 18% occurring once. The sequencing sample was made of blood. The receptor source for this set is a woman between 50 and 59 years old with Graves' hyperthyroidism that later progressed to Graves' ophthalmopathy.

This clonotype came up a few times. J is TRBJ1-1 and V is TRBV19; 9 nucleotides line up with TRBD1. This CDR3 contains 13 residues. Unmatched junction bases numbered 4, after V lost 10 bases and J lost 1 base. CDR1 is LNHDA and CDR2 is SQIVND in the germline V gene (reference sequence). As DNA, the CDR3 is TGTGCCATTCGGGACAGGGCGAACACTGAAGCTTTCTTT. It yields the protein CAIRDRANTEAFF.

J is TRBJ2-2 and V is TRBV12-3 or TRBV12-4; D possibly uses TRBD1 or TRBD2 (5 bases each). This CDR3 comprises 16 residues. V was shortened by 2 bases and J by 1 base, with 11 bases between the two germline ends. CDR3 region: CASSLNGAWNTGELFF. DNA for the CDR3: TGTGCCAGCAGTTTAAACGGGGCTTGGAACACCGGGGAGCTGTTTTTT.

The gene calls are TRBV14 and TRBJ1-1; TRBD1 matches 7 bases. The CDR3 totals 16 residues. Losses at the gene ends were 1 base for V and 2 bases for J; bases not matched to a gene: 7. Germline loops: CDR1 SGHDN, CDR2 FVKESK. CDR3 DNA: TGTGCCAGCAGCCAAGGCTTGAGGGGGCCTAACACTGAAGCTTTCTTT. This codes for CASSQGLRGPNTEAFF. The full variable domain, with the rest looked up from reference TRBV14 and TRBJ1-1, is EAGVTQFPSHSVIEKGQTVTLRCDPISGHDNLYWYRRVMGKEIKFLLHFVKESKQDESGMPNNRFLAERTGGTYSTLKVQPAELEDSGVYFCASSQGLRGPNTEAFFGQGTRLTVV.

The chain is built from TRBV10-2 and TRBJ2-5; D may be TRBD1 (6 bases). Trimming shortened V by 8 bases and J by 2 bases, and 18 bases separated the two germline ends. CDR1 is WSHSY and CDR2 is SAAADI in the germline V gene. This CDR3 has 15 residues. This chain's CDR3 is CASCNRDTRQETQYF. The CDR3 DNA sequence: TGCGCCAGCTGTAACCGGGACACCCGGCAAGAGACCCAGTACTTC.

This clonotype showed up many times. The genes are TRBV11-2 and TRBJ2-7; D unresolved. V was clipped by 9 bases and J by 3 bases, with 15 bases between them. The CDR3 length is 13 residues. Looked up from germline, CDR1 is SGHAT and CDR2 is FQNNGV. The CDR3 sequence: CASASQQVYEQYF. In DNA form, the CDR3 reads TGTGCCAGTGCCTCACAGCAGGTCTACGAGCAGTACTTC.

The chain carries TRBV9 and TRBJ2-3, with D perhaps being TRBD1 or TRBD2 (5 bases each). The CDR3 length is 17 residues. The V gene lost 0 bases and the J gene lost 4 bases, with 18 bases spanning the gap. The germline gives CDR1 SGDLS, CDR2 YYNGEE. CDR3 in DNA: TGTGCCAGCAGCGTAGTGGGGACGGTGGATCTGTCAGATACGCAGTATTTT. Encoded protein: CASSVVGTVDLSDTQYF.

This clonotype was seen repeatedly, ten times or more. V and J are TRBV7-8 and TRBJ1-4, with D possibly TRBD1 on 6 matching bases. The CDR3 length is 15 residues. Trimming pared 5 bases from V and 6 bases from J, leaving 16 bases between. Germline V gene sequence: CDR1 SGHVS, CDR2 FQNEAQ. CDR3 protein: CASSKSRGPHEKLFF. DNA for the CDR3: TGTGCCAGCAGCAAAAGCAGGGGCCCACATGAAAAACTGTTTTTT.

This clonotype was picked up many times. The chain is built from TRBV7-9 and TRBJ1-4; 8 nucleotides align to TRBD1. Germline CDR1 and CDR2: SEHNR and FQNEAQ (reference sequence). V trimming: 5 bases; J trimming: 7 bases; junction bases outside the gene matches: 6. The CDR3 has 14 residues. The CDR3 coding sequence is TGTGCCAGCAGCCGAACGACAGGGGTTGAAAAACTGTTTTTT. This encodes CASSRTTGVEKLFF.

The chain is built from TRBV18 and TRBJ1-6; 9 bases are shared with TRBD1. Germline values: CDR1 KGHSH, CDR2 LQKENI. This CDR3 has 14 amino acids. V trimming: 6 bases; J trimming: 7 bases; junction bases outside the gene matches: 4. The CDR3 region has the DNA TGTGCCAGCTCCTGGACAGGGGCCAATTCACCCCTCCACTTT. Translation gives CASSWTGANSPLHF.

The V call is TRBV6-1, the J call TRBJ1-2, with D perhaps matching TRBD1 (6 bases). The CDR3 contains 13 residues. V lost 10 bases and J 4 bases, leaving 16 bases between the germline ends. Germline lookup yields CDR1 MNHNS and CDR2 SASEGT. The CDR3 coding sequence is TGTGCCACCCTCGCAGGGGAGGGCTATGGCTACACCTTC. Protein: CATLAGEGYGYTF.

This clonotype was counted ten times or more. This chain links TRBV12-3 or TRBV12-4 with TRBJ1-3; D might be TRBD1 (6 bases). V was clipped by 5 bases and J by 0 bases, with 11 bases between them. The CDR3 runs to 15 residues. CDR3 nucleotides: TGTGCCAGCAGTACAGGGATTGGCTCTGGAAACACCATATATTTT. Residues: CASSTGIGSGNTIYF.

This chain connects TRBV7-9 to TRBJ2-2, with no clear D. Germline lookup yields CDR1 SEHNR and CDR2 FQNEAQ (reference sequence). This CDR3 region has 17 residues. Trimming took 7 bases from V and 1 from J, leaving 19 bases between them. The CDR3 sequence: CASTYPDNPLNTGELFF. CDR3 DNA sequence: TGTGCCAGCACTTACCCTGACAACCCGCTGAACACCGGGGAGCTGTTTTTT.

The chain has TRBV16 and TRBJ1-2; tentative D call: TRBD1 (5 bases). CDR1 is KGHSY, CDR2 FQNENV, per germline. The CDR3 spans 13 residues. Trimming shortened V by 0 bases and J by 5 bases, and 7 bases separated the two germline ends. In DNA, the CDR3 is TGTGCCAGCAGCCAATCCAGGGAGTATGGCTACACCTTC. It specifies CASSQSREYGYTF.

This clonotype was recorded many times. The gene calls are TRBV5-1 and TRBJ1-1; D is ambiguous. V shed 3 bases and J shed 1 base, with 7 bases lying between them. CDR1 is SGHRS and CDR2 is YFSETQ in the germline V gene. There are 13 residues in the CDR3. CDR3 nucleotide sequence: TGCGCCAGCAGCTCCCTCTCGAACACTGAAGCTTTCTTT. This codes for CASSSLSNTEAFF. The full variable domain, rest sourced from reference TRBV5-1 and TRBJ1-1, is KAGVTQTPRYLIKTRGQQVTLSCSPISGHRSVSWYQQTPGQGLQFLFEYFSETQRNKGNFPGRFSGRQFSNSRSEMNVSTLELGDSALYLCASSSLSNTEAFFGQGTRLTVV.

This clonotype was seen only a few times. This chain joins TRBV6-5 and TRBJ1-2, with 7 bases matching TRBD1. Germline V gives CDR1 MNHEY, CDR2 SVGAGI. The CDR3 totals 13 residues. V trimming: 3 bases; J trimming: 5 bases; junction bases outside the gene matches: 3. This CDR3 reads CASSYDREYGYTF. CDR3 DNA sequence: TGTGCCAGCAGTTATGACAGGGAGTATGGCTACACCTTC.

This CDR3 reads CATSRDLAMGQGGYNEQFF. CDR3 nucleotides: TGTGCCACCAGCAGAGACTTGGCCATGGGACAGGGAGGGTACAATGAGCAGTTCTTC. This chain uses TRBV15 with TRBJ2-1; 9 bases are a match to TRBD1. After removal of 0 bases from V and 4 bases from J, the junction contained 13 bases not matched to a gene. The CDR3 has 19 amino acids. Germline CDR1 LNHNV, CDR2 YYDKDF (reference sequence).

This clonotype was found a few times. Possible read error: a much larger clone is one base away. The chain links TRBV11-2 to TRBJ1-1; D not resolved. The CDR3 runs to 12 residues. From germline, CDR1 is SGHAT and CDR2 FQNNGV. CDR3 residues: CASSSSVTEASF. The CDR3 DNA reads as TGTGCCAGCAGCTCGTCAGTCACTGAAGCTTCCTTT.

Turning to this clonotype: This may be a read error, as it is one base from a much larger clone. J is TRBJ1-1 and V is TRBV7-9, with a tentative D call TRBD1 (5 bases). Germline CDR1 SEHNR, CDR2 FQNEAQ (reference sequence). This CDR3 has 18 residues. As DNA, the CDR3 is TGTGCCAGCAGCTTAATTCGATTGGCAGGGCGGGGGAACACTGAAGCTCTCTTT. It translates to CASSLIRLAGRGNTEALF.

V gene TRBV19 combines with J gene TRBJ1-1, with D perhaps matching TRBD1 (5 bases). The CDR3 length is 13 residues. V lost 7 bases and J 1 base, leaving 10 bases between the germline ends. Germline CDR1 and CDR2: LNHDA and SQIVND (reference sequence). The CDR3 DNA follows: TGTGCCAGTACCTGGAGGGGGAACACTGAAGCTTTCTTT. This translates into CASTWRGNTEAFF.

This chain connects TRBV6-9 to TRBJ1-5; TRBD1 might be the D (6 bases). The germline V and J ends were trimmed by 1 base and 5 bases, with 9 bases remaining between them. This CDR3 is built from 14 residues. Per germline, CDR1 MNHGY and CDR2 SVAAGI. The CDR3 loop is CASSYWGADQPQHF. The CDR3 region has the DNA TGTGCCAGCAGTTATTGGGGGGCAGATCAGCCCCAGCATTTT.

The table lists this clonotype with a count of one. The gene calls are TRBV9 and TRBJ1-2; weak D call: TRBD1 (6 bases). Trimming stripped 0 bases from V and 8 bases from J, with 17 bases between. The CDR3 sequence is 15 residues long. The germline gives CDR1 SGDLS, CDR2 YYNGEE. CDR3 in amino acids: CASSVGAGGADGYTF. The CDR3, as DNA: TGTGCCAGCAGCGTAGGCGCGGGGGGCGCAGACGGCTACACCTTC. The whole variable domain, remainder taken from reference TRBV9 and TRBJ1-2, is DSGVTQTPKHLITATGQRVTLRCSPRSGDLSVYWYQQSLDQGLQFLIQYYNGEERAKGNILERFSAQQFPDLHSELNLSSLELGDSALYFCASSVGAGGADGYTFGSGTRLTVV.

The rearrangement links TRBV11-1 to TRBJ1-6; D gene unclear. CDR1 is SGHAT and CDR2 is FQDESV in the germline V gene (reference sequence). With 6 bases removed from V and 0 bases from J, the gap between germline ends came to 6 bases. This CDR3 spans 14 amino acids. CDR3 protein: CASRTSSYNSPLHF. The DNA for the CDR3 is TGTGCCAGCAGGACCAGCTCCTATAATTCACCCCTCCACTTT.

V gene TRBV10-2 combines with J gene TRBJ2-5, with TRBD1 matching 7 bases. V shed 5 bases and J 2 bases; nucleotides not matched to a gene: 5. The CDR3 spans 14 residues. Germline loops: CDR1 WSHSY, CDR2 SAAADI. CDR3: CASSHGTEQETQYF. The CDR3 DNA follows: TGCGCCAGCAGTCACGGGACAGAACAAGAGACCCAGTACTTC.

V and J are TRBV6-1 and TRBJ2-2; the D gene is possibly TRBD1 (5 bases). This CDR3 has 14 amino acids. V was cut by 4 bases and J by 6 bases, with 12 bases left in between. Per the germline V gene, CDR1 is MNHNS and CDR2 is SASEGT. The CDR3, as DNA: TGTGCCAGCAGTGGGCCAGGGCCCCCCGGGGAGCTGTTTTTT. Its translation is CASSGPGPPGELFF.

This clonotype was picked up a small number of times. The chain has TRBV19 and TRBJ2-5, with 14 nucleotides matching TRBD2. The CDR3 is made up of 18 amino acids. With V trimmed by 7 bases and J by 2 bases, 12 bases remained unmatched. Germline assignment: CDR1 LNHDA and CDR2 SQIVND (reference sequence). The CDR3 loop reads CASMRIGTSGGDQETQYF. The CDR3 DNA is TGTGCCAGTATGCGAATCGGGACTAGCGGGGGCGATCAAGAGACCCAGTACTTC.

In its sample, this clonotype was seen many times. The CDR3 here is CSARSFTGNTEAFF. The CDR3 DNA reads as TGCAGTGCTCGATCATTCACGGGGAACACTGAAGCTTTCTTT. This chain links TRBV20-1 with TRBJ1-1; no firm D call. Germline V CDR1 and CDR2: DFQATT, SNEGSKA (reference sequence). CDR3 length: 14 residues. V lost 5 bases, J lost 1 base, and 14 bases lay in between.